A selection of T cell receptor beta chains follows, all from one sample in a study of blood T cells in healthy people across ages. TCRdb recomputed calls from the 5' RACE reads with MiXCR, one row per CDR3 protein. The sample gives hundreds of thousands of distinct CDR3 sequences, about three fifths of which show up once; roughly 22% is in the top ten. The sample taken for sequencing was blood. The receptors come from a man in his thirties or forties in good health. CDR3s include the opening cysteine and the closing phenylalanine or tryptophan. Each record gives: V gene, J gene, D gene, clone size, CDR3 DNA, CDR3 protein. A D gene is named only where the DNA matches it firmly. Expanded clones get a size class; other rows say once, few or many, or leave the size out.

v_call: TRBV4-3
j_call: TRBJ2-1
d_call: NA
clone_size: NA
cdr3_nt: TGCGCCAGCAGCCAAGATAATCGAAGGGCCGAGCAGTTCTTC
cdr3_aa: CASSQDNRRAEQFF

v_call: TRBV20-1
j_call: TRBJ2-4
d_call: NA
clone_size: NA
cdr3_nt: TGCAGTGCTAGAGAGGGGCTAGTGGCCAAAAACATTCAGTACTTC
cdr3_aa: CSAREGLVAKNIQYF

v_call: TRBV6-6
j_call: TRBJ2-1
d_call: NA
clone_size: few
cdr3_nt: TGTGCCAGCAGTTACTCTCGGGCCTACAATGAGCAGTTCTTC
cdr3_aa: CASSYSRAYNEQFF

v_call: TRBV5-1
j_call: TRBJ2-7
d_call: NA
clone_size: NA
cdr3_nt: TGCGCCACCTCGGCGGACGGGTACGAGCAGTACTTC
cdr3_aa: CATSADGYEQYF

v_call: TRBV29-1
j_call: TRBJ1-2
d_call: NA
clone_size: NA
cdr3_nt: TGCAGCGTTGAAGAATGGCAGGCGGATGGCTACACCTTC
cdr3_aa: CSVEEWQADGYTF

v_call: TRBV12-3/TRBV12-4
j_call: TRBJ2-5
d_call: NA
clone_size: NA
cdr3_nt: TGTGCCAGCAGACGCACAACTTCCCCGGGCCAAGAGACCCAGTACTTC
cdr3_aa: CASRRTTSPGQETQYF

v_call: TRBV11-2
j_call: TRBJ2-7
d_call: TRBD2
clone_size: NA
cdr3_nt: TGTGCCAGCAGCGCCGCGGGGGGAGGATCCTACGAGCAGTACTTC
cdr3_aa: CASSAAGGGSYEQYF

v_call: TRBV7-8
j_call: TRBJ2-1
d_call: NA
clone_size: NA
cdr3_nt: TGTGCCAGCAGCTTTTCCCGGGGGTGGGTCTACAATGAGCAGTTCTTC
cdr3_aa: CASSFSRGWVYNEQFF

v_call: TRBV15
j_call: TRBJ2-7
d_call: NA
clone_size: few
cdr3_nt: TGTGCCACCAGCAGGTACTCCGACCCAGCATACGAGCAGTACTTC
cdr3_aa: CATSRYSDPAYEQYF

v_call: TRBV7-9
j_call: TRBJ2-7
d_call: NA
clone_size: NA
cdr3_nt: TGTGCCAGCAGCCCGCGGCGACGGTCCTACGAGCAGTACTTC
cdr3_aa: CASSPRRRSYEQYF

v_call: TRBV10-3
j_call: TRBJ2-1
d_call: NA
clone_size: few
cdr3_nt: TGTGCCATCAGTGGCCGGGACGACAATGAGCAGTTCTTC
cdr3_aa: CAISGRDDNEQFF

v_call: TRBV30
j_call: TRBJ2-7
d_call: TRBD1
clone_size: NA
cdr3_nt: TGTGCCTGGTGGGGGACAGGGGTGAGCTCCTACGAGCAGTACTTC
cdr3_aa: CAWWGTGVSSYEQYF

v_call: TRBV12-3/TRBV12-4
j_call: TRBJ2-3
d_call: TRBD1
clone_size: NA
cdr3_nt: TGTGCCAGCAGTGCGACGGGACAGAGCACAGATACGCAGTATTTT
cdr3_aa: CASSATGQSTDTQYF

v_call: TRBV18
j_call: TRBJ2-1
d_call: NA
clone_size: NA
cdr3_nt: TGTGCCAGCTCACCACTCGGGTATGAGCAGTTCTTC
cdr3_aa: CASSPLGYEQFF

v_call: TRBV20-1
j_call: TRBJ1-5
d_call: TRBD1
clone_size: NA
cdr3_nt: TGCAGTGTTTTAACAGGGGATTACAATCAGCCCCAGCATTTT
cdr3_aa: CSVLTGDYNQPQHF

v_call: TRBV27
j_call: TRBJ2-7
d_call: TRBD2
clone_size: NA
cdr3_nt: TGTGCCAGCAGTTTACTAGCGGGAGGGCCTCGGGCTAACGAGCAGTACTTC
cdr3_aa: CASSLLAGGPRANEQYF

v_call: TRBV11-2
j_call: TRBJ2-1
d_call: TRBD2
clone_size: NA
cdr3_nt: TGTGCCAGCGGTACAAGCGGGAGGGAGTGGCAGTTCTTC
cdr3_aa: CASGTSGREWQFF

v_call: TRBV18
j_call: TRBJ1-5
d_call: NA
clone_size: NA
cdr3_nt: TGTGCCAGCTCACCGGAGGGAAATTGGAATCAGCCCCAGCATTTT
cdr3_aa: CASSPEGNWNQPQHF

v_call: TRBV3-1
j_call: TRBJ2-3
d_call: NA
clone_size: few
cdr3_nt: TGTGCCAGCCAAGGGAGTTCAGTTACGCAGTATTTT
cdr3_aa: CASQGSSVTQYF

v_call: TRBV29-1
j_call: TRBJ2-7
d_call: NA
clone_size: NA
cdr3_nt: TGCAGCGTTGATGGGGAGACCCGGTACTTC
cdr3_aa: CSVDGETRYF

v_call: TRBV18
j_call: TRBJ2-5
d_call: NA
clone_size: few
cdr3_nt: TGTGCCAGCGCATTGAGGCAAGAGACCCAGTACTTC
cdr3_aa: CASALRQETQYF

v_call: TRBV5-1
j_call: TRBJ2-1
d_call: TRBD2
clone_size: NA
cdr3_nt: TGCGCCAGCACCGCTAGCGGGAGGGCCCACCCCTACAATGAGCAGTTCTTC
cdr3_aa: CASTASGRAHPYNEQFF

v_call: TRBV20-1
j_call: TRBJ2-1
d_call: TRBD1
clone_size: once
cdr3_nt: TGCAGTGCTAGAGGGGGACAGGGGTCCAATGAGCAGTTCTTC
cdr3_aa: CSARGGQGSNEQFF

v_call: TRBV25-1
j_call: TRBJ1-2
d_call: NA
clone_size: NA
cdr3_nt: TGTGCCGCGGACGGGGGGTACGGCTATGGCTACACCTTC
cdr3_aa: CAADGGYGYGYTF

v_call: TRBV20-1
j_call: TRBJ2-5
d_call: TRBD2
clone_size: few
cdr3_nt: TGCAGTGCTAGGCTAGCGGGAAAGAGCGGGCAAACAAGGGGCCAAGAGACCCAGTACTTC
cdr3_aa: CSARLAGKSGQTRGQETQYF

v_call: TRBV2
j_call: TRBJ2-7
d_call: NA
clone_size: once
cdr3_nt: TGTGCCAGCAGTGAGACGATATTCAAGGGGGCCTACGAGCAGTACTTC
cdr3_aa: CASSETIFKGAYEQYF

v_call: TRBV20-1
j_call: TRBJ2-7
d_call: NA
clone_size: NA
cdr3_nt: TGCAGTGCCCGCCGGAGCGGAAGCTCCTACGAGCAGTACTTC
cdr3_aa: CSARRSGSSYEQYF

v_call: TRBV20-1
j_call: TRBJ2-7
d_call: TRBD1
clone_size: few
cdr3_nt: TGCAGTGCCCAACCGACAGGGCTTATCTACGAGCAGTACTTC
cdr3_aa: CSAQPTGLIYEQYF

v_call: TRBV7-3
j_call: TRBJ2-5
d_call: NA
clone_size: few
cdr3_nt: TGTGCCAGCAGCTCCGGAGTATTCGAGACCCAGTACTTC
cdr3_aa: CASSSGVFETQYF

v_call: TRBV5-1
j_call: TRBJ2-7
d_call: TRBD1
clone_size: once
cdr3_nt: TGCGCCAGCAGCTCGACAGGGAATTCGGACGAGCGGTACTTC
cdr3_aa: CASSSTGNSDERYF

v_call: TRBV5-1
j_call: TRBJ2-5
d_call: NA
clone_size: NA
cdr3_nt: TGCGCCAGCCGAAGAAGCGACGGACAAGAGACCCAGTACTTC
cdr3_aa: CASRRSDGQETQYF

v_call: TRBV4-2
j_call: TRBJ2-7
d_call: NA
clone_size: few
cdr3_nt: TGTGCCAGCAGCCCCGGGCCGGGAACCTACGAGCAGTACTTC
cdr3_aa: CASSPGPGTYEQYF

v_call: TRBV7-9
j_call: TRBJ2-5
d_call: TRBD2
clone_size: NA
cdr3_nt: TGTGCCAGCAGCCACACTAGCGGGAGTTTAGAGACCCAGTACTTC
cdr3_aa: CASSHTSGSLETQYF

v_call: TRBV4-3
j_call: TRBJ1-2
d_call: NA
clone_size: NA
cdr3_nt: TGCGCCAGCAGCCAAGATGGACAGTATGGCTACACCTTC
cdr3_aa: CASSQDGQYGYTF

v_call: TRBV18
j_call: TRBJ2-5
d_call: TRBD2
clone_size: NA
cdr3_nt: TGTGCCAGCTCACCACCGAGGTGGGAGGGCCGCAATGAGCAGTACTTC
cdr3_aa: CASSPPRWEGRNEQYF

v_call: TRBV7-2
j_call: TRBJ1-1
d_call: NA
clone_size: NA
cdr3_nt: TGTGCCAGCAGCTTAGGGGCAGAATTGAACACTGAAGCTTTCTTT
cdr3_aa: CASSLGAELNTEAFF

v_call: TRBV20-1
j_call: TRBJ2-7
d_call: TRBD1
clone_size: few
cdr3_nt: TGCAGTGCTACGGGACAGGGGTACGAGCAGTACTTC
cdr3_aa: CSATGQGYEQYF

v_call: TRBV2
j_call: TRBJ2-1
d_call: TRBD2
clone_size: NA
cdr3_nt: TGTGCCAGCTCCCGGGAGGTGTTCTACAATGAGCAGTTCTTC
cdr3_aa: CASSREVFYNEQFF

v_call: TRBV6-2/TRBV6-3
j_call: TRBJ1-2
d_call: TRBD1
clone_size: NA
cdr3_nt: TGTGCCAGCAGTTACTCGAATATGGCTTCGGGACAGCTCGGCTCTAACTATGGCTACACCTTC
cdr3_aa: CASSYSNMASGQLGSNYGYTF

v_call: TRBV7-2
j_call: TRBJ2-7
d_call: NA
clone_size: few
cdr3_nt: TGTGCCAGCAGCTACTTGGGGGGCGAGCAGTACTTC
cdr3_aa: CASSYLGGEQYF

v_call: TRBV5-1
j_call: TRBJ2-5
d_call: TRBD1
clone_size: NA
cdr3_nt: TGCGCCAGCTCCAAACAGGGGGACCAAGAGACCCAGTACTTC
cdr3_aa: CASSKQGDQETQYF

v_call: TRBV15
j_call: TRBJ2-1
d_call: TRBD2
clone_size: NA
cdr3_nt: TGTGCCACCAGCAGGAACCGAGGAGGAGCGGGAGAAGGTGAGCAGTTCTTC
cdr3_aa: CATSRNRGGAGEGEQFF

v_call: TRBV6-6
j_call: TRBJ1-2
d_call: NA
clone_size: NA
cdr3_nt: TGTGCCAGCAGTCAGGTACTAGGTACGAGTGGCTACACCTTC
cdr3_aa: CASSQVLGTSGYTF

v_call: TRBV20-1
j_call: TRBJ2-7
d_call: NA
clone_size: NA
cdr3_nt: TGCAGTGCTAGGGAGGGTCGGGACGTTTCCTACGAGCAGTACTTC
cdr3_aa: CSAREGRDVSYEQYF

v_call: TRBV7-9
j_call: TRBJ2-1
d_call: NA
clone_size: NA
cdr3_nt: TGTGCCAGCAGCTCTAGCGTTTATGAGCAGTTCTTC
cdr3_aa: CASSSSVYEQFF

v_call: TRBV5-1
j_call: TRBJ2-7
d_call: TRBD2
clone_size: NA
cdr3_nt: TGCGCCAGCAGCTGGACTAGCGGGGAAACCTACGAGCAGTACTTC
cdr3_aa: CASSWTSGETYEQYF

v_call: TRBV29-1
j_call: TRBJ2-7
d_call: TRBD1
clone_size: NA
cdr3_nt: TGCAGCGTTGTTCCGAGACAGGGGGCTTCGCAGTACTTC
cdr3_aa: CSVVPRQGASQYF

v_call: TRBV7-9
j_call: TRBJ2-1
d_call: TRBD1
clone_size: once
cdr3_nt: TGTGCCAGCTCGTCGAAGGGGGCCCGCTCCTACAATGAGCAGTTCTTC
cdr3_aa: CASSSKGARSYNEQFF

v_call: TRBV27
j_call: TRBJ2-7
d_call: TRBD1
clone_size: NA
cdr3_nt: TGTGCCAGCAGTTTTGCGACAGGGGGAAACGAGCAGTACTTC
cdr3_aa: CASSFATGGNEQYF

v_call: TRBV7-2
j_call: TRBJ2-1
d_call: NA
clone_size: NA
cdr3_nt: TGTGCCAGCAGCGCCTCCGGACCCGCGCGGCAGTTCTTC
cdr3_aa: CASSASGPARQFF

v_call: TRBV20-1
j_call: TRBJ2-1
d_call: TRBD2
clone_size: NA
cdr3_nt: TGCAGTGCTAGAGACGGGGGGGCGGCCTACAATGAGCAGTTCTTC
cdr3_aa: CSARDGGAAYNEQFF

v_call: TRBV9
j_call: TRBJ2-7
d_call: NA
clone_size: once
cdr3_nt: TGTGCCAGCAGCCTTCGGGACAATCTCTACGAGCAGTACTTC
cdr3_aa: CASSLRDNLYEQYF

v_call: TRBV6-2/TRBV6-3
j_call: TRBJ2-2
d_call: NA
clone_size: NA
cdr3_nt: TGTGCCAGCAGTTATGACAGCCATACAGGGACCGGGGAGCTGTTTTTT
cdr3_aa: CASSYDSHTGTGELFF

v_call: TRBV12-3/TRBV12-4
j_call: TRBJ2-7
d_call: NA
clone_size: many
cdr3_nt: TGTGCCAGCAGTTTATTTACGGGGTCCTACGAGCAGTACTTC
cdr3_aa: CASSLFTGSYEQYF

v_call: TRBV6-6
j_call: TRBJ2-7
d_call: NA
clone_size: few
cdr3_nt: TGTGCCAGCAGTTACACGGAGGGAGCGGAGTACGAGCAGTACTTC
cdr3_aa: CASSYTEGAEYEQYF